The subject of this entry is one TCR beta chain. At least ten counts were recorded for this clonotype. This receptor's antigen is unknown. No qualities accompany the bases; no much larger clone lies one base away. The source of the sample is a study of T cells in Graves' hyperthyroidism and ophthalmopathy (dated by TCRdb to about 2019). Broadly, across the study: Peripheral blood was collected at initial diagnosis, before any treatment. To identify distinguishing TCR V-J signatures, a discovery cohort of 90 to 100 patients was used, comprising some 45 with Graves' ophthalmopathy and around 57 with stable Graves' hyperthyroidism. Whether ophthalmopathy could be predicted prospectively was tested in an independent validation cohort made up of 18 to 20 hyperthyroidism patients plus 17 patients who later progressed to ophthalmopathy. The 95 to 100 discovery patients were randomly divided into training and test sets at a 7:3 ratio. Thyroid tissue and blood T-cell repertoires from about 6 Graves' hyperthyroidism patients were also compared in the study. After blood sampling, hyperthyroidism patients were treated with methimazole at a starting dose of 30 mg daily, and ophthalmopathy patients were treated with high-dose intravenous methylprednisolone. The paper describes TCR Vbeta CDR3 sequencing of 135 peripheral blood samples, made up of about 40 ophthalmopathy patients, around 73 hyperthyroidism patients and 17 progressor patients. Findings and caveats that apply to the study as a whole: In validation, the model predicted progression to ophthalmopathy a median of roughly 6.2 months before onset, with over 55% sensitivity and 72.22% specificity. Sample size was not statistically predetermined, and investigators were not blinded to group allocation. Ophthalmopathy was separated from stable hyperthyroidism by a 13 V-J signature model, with approximately 86% sensitivity and 81% to 83% specificity obtained in cross-validation and 80%/75% obtained in testing. Most expanded thyroid clonotypes (frequency above 0.001) were also detected in blood, suggesting blood repertoires may reflect thyroid immune responses.

The germline V gene specifies SGHAT as CDR1 and FQNNGV as CDR2. V is pared back by 2 bases and J by 4 bases, with 8 bases lying between the germline termini. The CDR3 has 13 amino acids, counting the end cysteine and phenylalanine. Only CDR3 DNA remains: 39 bases, in frame from the first base. TCR beta CDR3 regions were amplified from RNA transcripts. A first-round RT-PCR of the TCR CDR3 used the HTBI primer set with the Qiagen OneStep RT-PCR kit. A second multiplex PCR round built the libraries, followed by size selection and purification. Paired-end sequencing of the libraries was performed with 100 bp reads on an Illumina HiSeq2000. Turning to the authors' computational methods: SOAPnuke was used to process the raw data, with reads discarded if the reads contained adapters or uncalled bases, had a mean Phred below 15, or lacked an exact constant-primer or identifier match. High-quality paired reads were merged using COPE v1.2.5, and each unique nucleotide sequence was defined as a clonotype. Clonotypes were aligned to IMGT TRBV, TRBD and TRBJ reference segments using MiTCR v1.1. Analysis was restricted to V-J combinations with a frequency above 0.0001, which covered about 99% of repertoires. The TCS score was defined as the ratio of F50 (clonal expansion) to E x V (chaos), calculated using BLOSUM62-based TCRdist between CDR3 peptides within each V-J. Welch's t-statistics and random forest reduced roughly 530 V-J features to 13, which were used in a naive Bayes classifier (R e1071). TCRdb itself trimmed the public reads at Q25 with fastp, ran MiXCR and retained productive beta chains. Identical CDR3 protein sequences are pooled into one entry, listed with their most common genes and DNA. The V and J calls here are based on TCRdb, not the publication. Counted in this sample were about 380,000 distinct CDR3 sequences; 13% of them appeared once. About a fifth of the sample is taken by the ten largest.

Hyperthyroidism patients were newly diagnosed, with disease duration under 2 months, and aged 18 to 65 years. The study excluded patients with uncontrolled infections, other autoimmune diseases, pregnancy or lactation. Diagnoses were based on clinical symptoms, serum thyroxine and TRAb, thyroid ultrasound and orbital computed tomography. Blood from progressor patients was collected at the time of first diagnosis with hyperthyroidism, before any ophthalmopathy symptoms had appeared. PBMCs were isolated from approximately 10 ml of fresh peripheral blood by Ficoll-Paque density gradient centrifugation. Progressor patients were initially diagnosed with Graves' hyperthyroidism and developed ophthalmopathy during follow-up. Total RNA was extracted with Trizol reagent, and quality was checked on an Agilent 2100 Bioanalyzer.

The clonotype originates from a man in his thirties or forties with Graves' hyperthyroidism that later progressed to Graves' ophthalmopathy. Sequences were obtained from blood. The sequence is built from TRBV11-2 and TRBJ1-2; confidence is insufficient to name the D gene. The CDR3 region reads CASSLQFSYGYTF. At the DNA level, the sequence is TGTGCCAGCAGCTTACAGTTCTCCTATGGCTACACCTTC.